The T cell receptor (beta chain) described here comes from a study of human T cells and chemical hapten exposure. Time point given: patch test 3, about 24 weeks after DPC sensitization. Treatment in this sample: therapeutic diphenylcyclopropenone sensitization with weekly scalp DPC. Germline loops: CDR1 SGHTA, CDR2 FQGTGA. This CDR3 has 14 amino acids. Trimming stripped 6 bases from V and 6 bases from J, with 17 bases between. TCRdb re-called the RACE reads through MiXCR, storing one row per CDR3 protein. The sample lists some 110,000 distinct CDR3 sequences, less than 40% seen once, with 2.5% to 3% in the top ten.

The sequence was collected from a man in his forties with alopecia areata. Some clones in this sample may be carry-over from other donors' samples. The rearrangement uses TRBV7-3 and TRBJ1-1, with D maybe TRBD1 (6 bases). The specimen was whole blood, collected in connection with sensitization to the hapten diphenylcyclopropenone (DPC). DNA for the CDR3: TGTGCCAGCAGTCAACAGGGAGCCACCGCTGAAGCTTTCTTT. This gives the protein CASSQQGATAEAFF. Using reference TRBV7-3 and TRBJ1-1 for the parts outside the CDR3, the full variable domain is GAGVSQTPSNKVTEKGKYVELRCDPISGHTALYWYRQSLGQGPEFLIYFQGTGAADDSGLPNDRFFAVRPEGSVSTLKIQRTERGDSAVYLCASSQQGATAEAFFGQGTRLTVV.